Sequencing of this T cell receptor (beta chain) was carried out in a study of identical twins (dated by TCRdb to about 2016). Notes on the research overall: To test whether fetal clonotypes persist, this study deep-sequenced TCR alpha and beta repertoires from monozygotic twins, from unrelated adults of various ages, and from cord blood. To rule out contamination, replicate twin experiments were performed at different times with different library preparation protocols. The paper as a whole reports these results and caveats: Conclusions relied on cross-sectional statistical analysis, since the same donors could not be followed over many years. Abundant cord blood beta clonotypes carried fewer insertions; young adult naive repertoires showed a weaker similar trend, while memory repertoires showed none. In beta out-of-frame sequences, excess twin sharing was weaker, because having fewer shared sequences lowered the signal-to-noise ratio. Out-of-frame TCR alpha sharing in monozygotic twins was systematically underestimated by recombination models, whereas sharing between unrelated individuals was in agreement with the recombination models. Out-of-frame TCR alpha sequences shared between twins showed an excess of low generation-probability sequences compared with coincidental sharing between unrelated individuals. Invariant T cells such as MAIT and iNKT could partly confound zero-insertion analyses, though diverse VJ usage argued against this for most clonotypes.

This clonotype was seen at least ten times. The antigen it binds to is not known. It has no much larger one-base neighbor in the sample; base qualities were not kept. Unmatched junction bases come to 5, with V trimmed by 7 bases and J by 0 bases. CDR1 and CDR2 are drawn from the germline V gene: ENHRY, SYGVKD. The CDR3 has 16 amino acids, counting the end cysteine and phenylalanine. Only CDR3 DNA remains: 48 bases, in frame from the first base. Every donor was a healthy Caucasian. The twin cohort consisted of three pairs of female monozygotic twins, all aged roughly 18 to 29 years. RNA for TCR libraries was isolated from peripheral blood mononuclear cells. Library creation used 5' RACE. For sequencing, an Illumina HiSeq 2000 was employed. Template switching introduced a universal primer binding site; the final cDNA contained a unique molecular identifier, enabling accurate counting of TCR cDNA molecules. Specific primers in the conserved constant-segment region were used to synthesize first-strand cDNA for the TCR alpha and beta chains. To control for contamination, every cDNA library carried two barcodes: a SMART-Mk sample barcode plus Illumina barcodes. TruSeq adapter sequences, together with Illumina sample barcodes, were added in two successive PCR steps. The Illumina HiSeq platform was used with custom primers to sequence TCR alpha and beta cDNA libraries. As for the authors' bioinformatics: Raw reads were processed with MiGEC to extract unique molecular identifiers, and MiXCR was used to determine CDR3 positions. For each individual, recombination models were inferred using an EM algorithm with the repgenHMM and IGoR tools. Shared clonotype analysis was performed with the tcR package in R, normalizing sharing by the product of cloneset sizes. Out-of-frame nonproductive sequences were analyzed to study raw recombination free of thymic and clonal selection effects. TCRdb trimmed public reads at Q25 via fastp, called clones via MiXCR and kept in-frame beta chains. Each entry is one CDR3 protein sequence, shown with its most common DNA and genes. The V and J calls were not made by the authors but by TCRdb's processing. This sample comprises about 570,000 distinct CDR3 sequences, 9% to 10% of them detected only once. The ten largest account for around 3% of the sample.

The same data also contributed to another study, on yellow fever vaccine responses in identical twins. From the second report: The authors reported that the T cell response to vaccination in identical twins appeared partly convergent and partly personalized. In the study, vaccine-responding T cell clones were precisely tracked in identical twins.

This TCR was recovered from a woman aged 18-30 years in good health. Recombination linked TRBV10-3 to TRBJ2-1; 11 central nucleotides agree with TRBD2. Sequencing was performed on PBMCs. The DNA sequence follows: TGTGCCATCAAGGATACTAGCGGGGGCTCCTACAATGAGCAGTTCTTC. This gives the protein CAIKDTSGGSYNEQFF.